What follows are 32 T cell receptor beta chains derived from one specimen sequenced in a study of long-term antiretroviral therapy in people with HIV (dated 2022 in TCRdb). The immunoSEQ hsTCRB v3.0 assay was used at survey level resolution to sequence the TRB variable region. Drawn from immuneACCESS, this table holds only the in-frame rearrangements with V and J called that TCRdb kept. Clones are partly lost; checked studies trace under half to an unresolved V gene and leave the rest unexplained. Present in this sample are 15,000 to 20,000 clones, approximately 90% of which were seen just once. The ten largest clones represent about an eighth of the sample. Sequencing used unsorted PBMCs, obtained 0.6 years after starting antiretroviral therapy. The receptors originated from a woman in her thirties or forties with HIV.

This sequence joins TRBV6-4 and TRBJ1-5, with D hard to call. The CDR3 contains 13 residues. Germline V lookup: CDR1 MRHNA, CDR2 SNTAGT. V lost 3 bases and J 6 bases, leaving 9 bases between the germline ends. CDR3 sequence: CASSERAGQPQHF. CDR3 bases: TGTGCCAGCAGTGAAAGGGCGGGTCAGCCCCAGCATTTT.

This chain connects TRBV27 to TRBJ1-5; possible D gene TRBD1, 6 bases. Trimming took 7 bases from V and 6 from J, leaving 16 bases between them. The CDR3 is made up of 14 amino acids. Per the germline V gene, CDR1 is MNHEY and CDR2 is SMNVEV (reference sequence). As DNA, the CDR3 is TGTGCCAGCAAGCAAGGGGGGTGGGGTCAGCCCCAGCATTTT. The encoded protein is CASKQGGWGQPQHF.

This clone was recorded a few times. The chain links TRBV19 to TRBJ1-3, with no clear D. The germline V and J ends were trimmed by 10 bases and 3 bases, with 13 bases remaining between them. CDR3 length equals 13 residues. CDR1 and CDR2 from the germline V gene are LNHDA and SQIVND (reference sequence). The CDR3 nucleotides read TGTGCCACTGAGGAGCTGAATGGAAACACCATATATTTT. Its protein product is CATEELNGNTIYF.

This chain links TRBV6-6 with TRBJ2-3; 8 nucleotides match TRBD1. The CDR3 consists of 14 residues. J lost 4 bases, V lost 10 bases, and 10 bases had no gene match. Germline V CDR1 and CDR2: MNHNY, SVGAGI (reference sequence). DNA of the CDR3: TGTGCCATCGAGGGCAGGGGGCATTCAGATACGCAGTATTTT. Translated, it gives CAIEGRGHSDTQYF.

The CDR3 DNA sequence: TGTGCCAGCAGCCAGAAGAACAGGGGGCAAAGCACTGAAGCTTTCTTT. It yields the protein CASSQKNRGQSTEAFF. V is TRBV7-2 and J is TRBJ1-1; the match to TRBD1 covers 9 bases. The CDR3 contains 16 residues. CDR1 is SGHTA and CDR2 is FQGNSA in the germline V gene. Trimming took 5 bases from V and 4 from J; bases not matched to a gene: 11.

CDR3 region: CASSLSNLVEGYTF. The CDR3 DNA sequence: TGTGCCAGCAGTTTATCGAATCTTGTGGAGGGCTACACCTTC. The V and J genes are TRBV27 and TRBJ1-2; no firm D call. Germline V CDR1 and CDR2: MNHEY, SMNVEV (reference sequence). The CDR3 length is 14 residues. V lost 0 bases to trimming and J lost 8 bases, with 13 bases between them.

The J gene is TRBJ2-1, the V gene TRBV10-1, with a possible D match to TRBD1 (6 bases). The CDR3 is 14 residues long. The germline V gene encodes CDR1 WNHNN and CDR2 SYGVQD (reference sequence). V gave up 3 bases and J gave up 8 bases, with 14 bases separating them. CDR3 DNA: TGCGCCAGCAGTGACTCCACAGGGTCGGATGAGCAGTTCTTC. It is translated as CASSDSTGSDEQFF.

This clone was found once. The chain has TRBV25-1 and TRBJ1-1, with a weak D call TRBD1 (6 bases). Germline V gene sequence: CDR1 MGHDK, CDR2 SYGVNS. The CDR3 extends over 13 amino acids. V dropped 4 bases and J dropped 3 bases, with 9 bases sitting between them. For the CDR3, the DNA is TGTGCCAGCAGTGGGGGGCCGGACACTGAAGCTTTCTTT. Translation gives CASSGGPDTEAFF. Full variable domain (remainder filled in from reference TRBV25-1 and TRBJ1-1): EADIYQTPRYLVIGTGKKITLECSQTMGHDKMYWYQQDPGMELHLIHYSYGVNSTEKGDLSSESTVSRIRTEHFPLTLESARPSHTSQYLCASSGGPDTEAFFGQGTRLTVV.

The rearrangement uses TRBV11-2 and TRBJ2-7; D is possibly TRBD1 (5 bases). The CDR3 extends over 15 amino acids. Germline CDR1 and CDR2: SGHAT and FQNNGV. Trimming stripped 5 bases from V and 0 bases from J, with 14 bases between. In DNA, the CDR3 is TGTGCCAGCAGCCCCCAGGGCGGATCCTCCTACGAGCAGTACTTC. This sequence encodes CASSPQGGSSYEQYF.

The rearrangement joins TRBV19 to TRBJ1-5; D possibly corresponds to TRBD1 (5 bases). The CDR3 totals 16 residues. The germline V gene encodes CDR1 LNHDA and CDR2 SQIVND (reference sequence). The ends were cut back, 8 bases at V and 2 bases at J, with 19 bases in the middle. CDR3 in DNA: TGTGCCAGTCTCTCTGGGCGGGGGAGGCGCAATCAGCCCCAGCATTTT. Translation gives CASLSGRGRRNQPQHF. The full variable domain, rest sourced from reference TRBV19 and TRBJ1-5, is DGGITQSPKYLFRKEGQNVTLSCEQNLNHDAMYWYRQDPGQGLRLIYYSQIVNDFQKGDIAEGYSVSREKKESFPLTVTSAQKNPTAFYLCASLSGRGRRNQPQHFGDGTRLSIL.

The sample holds one count of this clone. The V gene is TRBV10-3, the J gene TRBJ1-5; no reliable D call. CDR1 is ENHRY and CDR2 is SYGVKD in the germline V gene. V lost 10 bases, J lost 4 bases, and 17 bases lay in between. This CDR3 comprises 14 residues. The CDR3 is CATNEAVRNQPQHF. CDR3 coding DNA: TGTGCCACGAACGAAGCAGTTAGAAATCAGCCCCAGCATTTT.

CDR3 region: CASSEFRNSPLHF. CDR3 nucleotides: TGTGCCAGCAGTGAATTCAGAAATTCACCCCTCCACTTT. The genes are TRBV6-4 and TRBJ1-6; D gene unclear. CDR3 length equals 13 residues. The V gene's germline CDR1 is MRHNA and CDR2 SNTAGT. V gave up 3 bases and J gave up 7 bases, with 7 bases separating them.

V gene TRBV4-1 combines with J gene TRBJ1-6; tentative D call: TRBD1 (5 bases). The CDR3 spans 16 residues. From germline, CDR1 is MGHRA and CDR2 YSYEKL. Deletions cut 2 bases from V and 7 bases from J, with 15 bases between. CDR3 residues: CASSQRTGTVNSPLHF. The CDR3 DNA reads TGCGCCAGCAGCCAACGTACCGGGACTGTGAATTCACCCCTCCACTTT.

The chain is built from TRBV19 and TRBJ1-6, with 11 positions matching TRBD1. This CDR3 contains 14 residues. Per germline, CDR1 LNHDA and CDR2 SQIVND (reference sequence). The junction had 5 bases not matched to a gene; V was cut back by 9 bases and J by 7 bases. In DNA, the CDR3 is TGTGCCAGCGGGGGACAGGGGGTAAATTCACCCCTCCACTTT. Translation: CASGGQGVNSPLHF.

The CDR3 protein is CASSQEASGGNTVYEQYF. The CDR3 coding sequence is TGCGCCAGCAGCCAAGAGGCTAGCGGGGGGAATACTGTCTACGAGCAGTACTTC. This chain joins TRBV4-3 and TRBJ2-7; 11 nucleotides agree with TRBD2. CDR1 LGHNA and CDR2 YSLEER come from the germline V gene. This CDR3 spans 18 amino acids. V gave up 0 bases and J gave up 3 bases; unmatched junction bases: 10.

J is TRBJ1-5 and V is TRBV6-1, with D maybe TRBD1 (6 bases). The CDR3 contains 13 residues. V was pared by 4 bases and J by 4 bases, with 8 bases between. CDR1 is MNHNS and CDR2 is SASEGT in the germline V gene. The CDR3 is CASSGTANQPQHF. In DNA, the CDR3 is TGTGCCAGCAGTGGGACAGCGAATCAGCCCCAGCATTTT.

The rearrangement joins TRBV14 to TRBJ1-5, with TRBD1 identical over 7 bases. V lost 8 bases and J lost 2; bases outside the gene matches: 24. CDR3 length: 20 residues. CDR1 and CDR2 (germline): SGHDN, FVKESK. This CDR3 reads CASHRRSRDRALCGNQPQHF. The CDR3 DNA follows: TGTGCCAGCCATAGAAGAAGTCGGGACAGAGCTCTATGTGGCAATCAGCCCCAGCATTTT.

The chain links TRBV5-1 to TRBJ1-1; the D gene is possibly TRBD1 (5 bases). The V gene's germline CDR1 is SGHRS and CDR2 YFSETQ. The CDR3 has 14 amino acids. Trimming cost V 0 bases and J 0 bases, with 6 bases left between them. In nucleotides, the CDR3 is TGCGCCAGCAGCTTGGCGGACATGAACACTGAAGCTTTCTTT. Its translation: CASSLADMNTEAFF.

Here the CDR3 reads CASSFNSGGYNEQFF. The CDR3 nucleotides are TGTGCCAGCAGCTTTAATAGCGGGGGTTACAATGAGCAGTTCTTC. V usage is TRBV5-6 and J usage is TRBJ2-1; 9 nucleotides align to TRBD2. The V gene's germline CDR1 is SGHDT and CDR2 YYEEEE. The V segment lost 2 bases and the J segment 4 bases; nucleotides outside the gene matches: 4. The CDR3 is 15 amino acids. The variable domain in full, completed from reference TRBV5-6 and TRBJ2-1, reads DAGVTQSPTHLIKTRGQQVTLRCSPKSGHDTVSWYQQALGQGPQFIFQYYEEEERQRGNFPDRFSGHQFPNYSSELNVNALLLGDSALYLCASSFNSGGYNEQFFGPGTRLTVL.

The chain joins TRBV28 to TRBJ1-5, with TRBD1 matching over 11 bases. The V gene end was trimmed by 6 bases and the J gene end by 7 bases; junction bases not matched to a gene: 11. This CDR3 is built from 16 residues. Germline V gives CDR1 MDHEN, CDR2 SYDVKM. The CDR3 DNA reads TGTGCCAGCAGGCTGGGCACCGGGACAGGGGGACAGCCCCAGCATTTT. This codes for CASRLGTGTGGQPQHF. The full variable domain, in which reference TRBV28 and TRBJ1-5 provide the parts outside the CDR3, is DVKVTQSSRYLVKRTGEKVFLECVQDMDHENMFWYRQDPGLGLRLIYFSYDVKMKEKGDIPEGYSVSREKKERFSLILESASTNQTSMYLCASRLGTGTGGQPQHFGDGTRLSIL.

The chain uses TRBV9 and TRBJ2-1, with 9 nucleotides matching TRBD2. Germline CDR1 SGDLS, CDR2 YYNGEE. V lost 3 bases and J lost 10; bases outside the gene matches: 11. CDR3 size: 15 residues. DNA of the CDR3: TGTGCCAGCAGCGGGAACAGCGGGGGGAACTCCGAGCAGTTCTTC. Encoded protein: CASSGNSGGNSEQFF.

The chain carries TRBV18 and TRBJ2-3; tentatively, D is TRBD1 (5 bases). In germline, CDR1 is KGHSH, CDR2 LQKENI. Trimming removed 0 bases from V and 2 bases from J, with 12 bases in between. This CDR3 comprises 16 residues. The DNA for the CDR3 is TGTGCCAGCTCACCACCGGGGCCCCTTAACACAGATACGCAGTATTTT. Translated: CASSPPGPLNTDTQYF.

This chain uses TRBV30 with TRBJ1-4; maybe TRBD1 (5 bases). The V gene lost 2 bases and the J gene lost 2 bases, with 12 bases spanning the gap. The CDR3 consists of 15 residues. Germline V gene data show CDR1 as GTSNPN and CDR2 as SVGIG (reference sequence). The CDR3 DNA is TGTGCCTGGAGTCGATCTCGACAGACTAATGAAAAACTGTTTTTT. Its translation is CAWSRSRQTNEKLFF.

This chain joins TRBV7-9 and TRBJ1-1; TRBD1 is a possible D gene (6 bases). Germline values: CDR1 SEHNR, CDR2 FQNEAQ (reference sequence). There are 15 residues in the CDR3. Trimming shortened V by 1 base and J by 6 bases, and 15 bases separated the two germline ends. The CDR3 region has the DNA TGTGCCAGCAGCTTAGGAGCACAGGGCCTGGCTGAAGCTTTCTTT. Residues: CASSLGAQGLAEAFF.

The count of this clone is one. V is TRBV6-5 and J is TRBJ1-1; 8 bases align to TRBD1. V shed 5 bases and J 3 bases; nucleotides not matched to a gene: 2. CDR1 and CDR2 (germline): MNHEY, SVGAGI. This CDR3 contains 13 residues. The CDR3 reads CASSGTGYTEAFF. The CDR3, as DNA: TGTGCCAGCAGTGGGACAGGTTACACTGAAGCTTTCTTT.

This clone is deemed medium-sized (0.01 to 0.1%). The chain recombines TRBV2 with TRBJ1-3, with D possibly being TRBD1 (5 bases). Deletions cut 1 base from V and 4 bases from J, with 11 bases between. The CDR3 runs to 15 residues. In germline, CDR1 is SNHLY, CDR2 FYNNEI. The CDR3: CASSEDEGRGNTIYF. CDR3 bases: TGTGCCAGCAGTGAAGACGAGGGGAGGGGAAACACCATATATTTT. Drawing the rest from reference TRBV2 and TRBJ1-3, the complete variable domain is EPEVTQTPSHQVTQMGQEVILRCVPISNHLYFYWYRQILGQKVEFLVSFYNNEISEKSEIFDDQFSVERPDGSNFTLKIRSTKLEDSAMYFCASSEDEGRGNTIYFGEGSWLTVV.

V gene TRBV4-3 combines with J gene TRBJ1-2; 10 bases map to TRBD1. Losses at the gene ends were 1 base for V and 8 bases for J; bases not matched to a gene: 4. Germline V gives CDR1 LGHNA, CDR2 YSLEER. The CDR3 extends over 14 amino acids. CDR3 in amino acids: CASSQGTGGVGYTF. The CDR3 DNA reads as TGCGCCAGCAGCCAAGGGACAGGGGGAGTCGGCTACACCTTC.

V gene TRBV29-1 combines with J gene TRBJ2-7; 8 bases line up with TRBD1. The CDR3 runs 13 residues. Germline CDR1 reads SQVTM; CDR2 reads ANQGSEA. The J segment lost 8 bases and the V segment lost 6 bases, leaving 12 bases of the junction unmatched. CDR3 coding DNA: TGCAGCGTGGGGACAGGCCTGGGGAATCAGCAGTACTTC. It is translated as CSVGTGLGNQQYF.

The gene calls are TRBV18 and TRBJ2-5; D gene uncertain. The CDR3 is 14 residues long. The ends were cut back, 5 bases at V and 0 bases at J, with 10 bases in the middle. From germline, CDR1 is KGHSH and CDR2 LQKENI. DNA of the CDR3: TGTGCCAGCTCAGCCGGATCGGACCAAGAGACCCAGTACTTC. Amino acid sequence: CASSAGSDQETQYF.

This rearrangement joins TRBV9 to TRBJ1-2; TRBD1 is a possible D gene (5 bases). V lost 0 bases to trimming and J lost 2 bases, with 14 bases between them. Per the germline V gene, CDR1 is SGDLS and CDR2 is YYNGEE. The CDR3 totals 16 residues. The CDR3 loop is CASSVGAGSLNYGYTF. CDR3 DNA: TGTGCCAGCAGCGTAGGAGCAGGGTCGCTGAACTATGGCTACACCTTC.

The chain links TRBV5-1 to TRBJ1-6; 8 positions agree with TRBD1. The CDR3 is made up of 16 amino acids. V dropped 4 bases and J dropped 8; count of bases not matched to a gene: 11. CDR1 SGHRS and CDR2 YFSETQ come from the germline V gene. CDR3 nucleotides: TGCGCCAGCAGCGGAGGGGCAGGGGGCTCGGATTCACCCCTCCACTTT. Protein sequence: CASSGGAGGSDSPLHF.

The chain is built from TRBV6-6 and TRBJ1-3; no clear D gene. The germline V gene has CDR1 MNHNY and CDR2 SVGAGI (reference sequence). There are 14 residues in the CDR3. V lost 6 bases and J lost 2, with 11 bases in between. The CDR3 protein is CASSSDWTGNTIYF. The CDR3 bases are TGTGCCAGCAGCTCGGACTGGACTGGAAACACCATATATTTT.